A single T cell receptor (beta chain) is shown here with its context. This clone occurred once. It has no known antigen specificity. No base quality information exists; no much larger clone differs at one position. This record belongs to a study of shared clonotypes between healthy human individuals (dated by TCRdb to the early 2020s). Concerning the study at large: The cohort included a few men and a couple of women between 18 and 49 years of age. For each donor, CD4 naive and CD4 memory were each run on three plates, CD8 naive on two plates, and CD8 memory on one plate. Blood TCR repertoires of roughly five healthy adults were deeply sequenced to estimate repertoire size and the extent of clonotype sharing between individuals. To increase sequencing depth and limit assay-specific biases, TCR repertoire library preparation and sequencing were carried out by different laboratories using diverse techniques. Each donor's leukapheresis produced roughly between about 0.85 and 10 billion PBMCs.

The paper as a whole reports these results and caveats: Sampling was limited to blood, and TCR repertoires in tissue likely differ from TCR repertoires in blood. Estimated clonotype richness was generally larger for naive than for memory subsets. Pairwise subsampling indicated that sequencing depth was expected to affect the degree of clonotype sharing among donors. Higher generation probabilities were observed for clonotypes shared by all four sorted-subset donors than for non-shared clonotypes. The small number of donors limited the genetic and exposure-history diversity represented. Incomplete sequencing was indicated by rarefaction of sorted-subset datasets, despite the large sequencing depth. Sharing across a few donors was observed for about 5% of naive CD4, around 3.5% of naive CD8, about 2.5% of memory CD4, and about 0.39% of memory CD8 clonotypes.

The donors were healthy, HIV-negative adults with no recently reported acute infections or vaccinations. Only Caucasian adults living in Nashville, Tennessee, USA were represented among the donors. CD4+ T cells were enriched by magnetic negative selection; naive cells were then positively selected on CD45RA, and the negative fraction formed the memory subset. After blood collection by leukapheresis, PBMCs were isolated using Ficoll-Histopaque density gradient centrifugation and then cryopreserved in the vapor phase of liquid nitrogen. Analytical flow cytometry was used to check the purity and quantity of every magnetically sorted T cell population. Each sorted fraction had its genomic DNA isolated and then quantified by UV absorbance on a Nanodrop 2000c. Using the deep immunoSEQ assay, multiplex PCR amplified TCR CDR3 regions from genomic DNA. For each cell subset, the extracted genomic DNA was distributed evenly across all wells of several immunoSEQ 96-well plates, and each plate served as one replicate. For sorted subsets, each replicate PCR was loaded with around 220 ng genomic DNA, equivalent to about 33,000 T cell genomes. Purified libraries were quantified with a Qubit 3.0 fluorometer, sized on a Bioanalyzer 2100, and re-quantified with the KAPA Library Quantification kit. Each immunoSEQ 96-well plate was sequenced on its own single-read 150-cycle Illumina NextSeq 550 flow cell. From the authors' description of their analysis: Because only junctional sequences without quality scores were contained in the immunoSEQ output, filtering matching that applied to full-length reads could not be performed. Sequences were annotated with PyIR, a Python wrapper for IgBLAST v1.9, using IMGT germline references to assign V/J genes and CDR3. Reads were filtered out if the reads had weak V/J assignments (E-value above 1e-6), no CDR3, stop codons, out-of-frame junctions, or ambiguous translated residues. A V3J clonotype was defined by an identical inferred V gene, J gene, and CDR3 amino acid sequence. To compute the percentage overlap between repertoires, the number of shared unique clonotypes was divided by the size of the smaller repertoire. Three approaches were used to assess repertoire richness: RTK rarefaction, the Chao1 estimator, and Recon v2.1 estimates of unobserved clonotypes. OLGA was used to compute generation probabilities for all TCRbeta clonotypes that the gDNA method yielded from a few donors. In TCRdb, the immuneACCESS table is reduced to in-frame sequences with V and J assigned. These tables do not hold every clone; where another copy was compared, an unresolved V gene accounts for under half, and the others remain unexplained. V and J calls and clone size are given by that table; D and trimming were obtained from the DNA. The sample has 1,500,000 or so clones on record, approximately 98.5% of them singletons. The ten largest account for over 0.3% of the sample.

This TCR was sampled from a man younger than 40 in good health. Source material: naive CD4+ T cells sorted from blood. This specimen's cell subset or site label, per the study, means: CD45RA+ positively selected.

The CDR3 corresponds to CASSPSGGARVYEQYF. The DNA is as follows: TGTGCCAGCTCACCATCGGGGGGCGCTAGGGTCTACGAGCAGTACTTC. The chain links TRBV18 with TRBJ2-7, with TRBD2 as a weak D call on 7 bases. The cysteine opens and the phenylalanine closes a CDR3 of 16 amino acids. Only the CDR3 region is kept as DNA, spanning 48 bases read in frame from base 1. Trimming at the junction amounts to 2 bases on V and 3 bases on J, and the germline ends lie 17 bases apart. CDR1 and CDR2 are read off the germline V gene as KGHSH and LQKENI.